This entry is about one T cell receptor (beta chain). This record belongs to a study of blood T cell repertoires in COVID-19. Study overall: Both acute and convalescent COVID-19 samples were obtained from the United States, Italy and Spain.

Source study methods: Estimation of nucleated cell counts relied on the amplification of reference gene primers. The data were produced by immunoSEQ multiplex PCR, yet TCRdb's version contains in-frame clones alone and is incomplete. Clone size and V and J calls were adopted from that table, with D and trimming inferred from the DNA. The data contain approximately 140,000 clones, almost 85% of them singletons. Germline V gene data show CDR1 as KGHSH and CDR2 as LQKENI. The CDR3 contains 17 residues. Trimming cost V 1 base and J 7 bases; bases outside gene matches: 8. The V call is TRBV18, the J call TRBJ1-6; 9 bases line up with TRBD1. The sequenced material came from peripheral blood. The clonotype comes from a human donor with acute or convalescent COVID-19. The donor label of this sample is uncertain. This CDR3 reads CASSPRTGDFRNSPLHF. The CDR3 region has the DNA TGTGCCAGCTCACCACGGACAGGGGATTTTAGGAATTCACCCCTCCACTTT.